This TCR beta chain was documented in a study of T cells in Graves' hyperthyroidism and ophthalmopathy. For the study at large: Peripheral blood specimens were obtained at initial diagnosis, prior to any treatment. Overall study findings and caveats: Researchers found most expanded thyroid clonotypes above 0.001 in blood as well.

This clonotype was counted only a few times. Antigen unknown. The authors obtained PBMCs from over 8.5 ml of fresh peripheral blood. The CDR3 loop spans 14 amino acids. After removal of 5 bases from V and 1 base from J, the junction contained 4 bases not matched to a gene. Germline lookup yields CDR1 MDHEN and CDR2 SYDVKM. TCR beta CDR3 region amplification was performed from RNA transcripts. RT-PCR in the first round (using the HTBI primer set) targeted the TCR CDR3. TCRdb processed the multiplex PCR reads anew with MiXCR; each CDR3 protein has one entry. The table records about 640,000 distinct CDR3 sequences, roughly 20% of them present only once.

The genes are TRBV28 and TRBJ2-5; 7 bases line up with TRBD1. The receptor's source is a man in his thirties or forties with Graves' ophthalmopathy. The sequenced material came from blood. Written as DNA, the CDR3 is TGTGCCAGCAGTCCGTGGGACAGCCAAGAGACCCAGTACTTC. This gives the protein CASSPWDSQETQYF.